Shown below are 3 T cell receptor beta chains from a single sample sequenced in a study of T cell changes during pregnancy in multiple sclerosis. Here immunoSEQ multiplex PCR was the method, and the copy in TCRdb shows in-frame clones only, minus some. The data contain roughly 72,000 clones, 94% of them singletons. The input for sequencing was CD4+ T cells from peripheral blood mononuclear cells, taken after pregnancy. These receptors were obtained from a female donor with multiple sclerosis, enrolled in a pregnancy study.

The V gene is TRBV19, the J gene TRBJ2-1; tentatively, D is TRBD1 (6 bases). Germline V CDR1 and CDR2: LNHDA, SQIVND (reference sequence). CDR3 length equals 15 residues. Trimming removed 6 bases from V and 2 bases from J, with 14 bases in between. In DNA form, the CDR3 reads TGTGCCAGTAGCCCCAGGGGTGGCACCTACAATGAGCAGTTCTTC. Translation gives CASSPRGGTYNEQFF. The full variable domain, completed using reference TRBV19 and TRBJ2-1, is DGGITQSPKYLFRKEGQNVTLSCEQNLNHDAMYWYRQDPGQGLRLIYYSQIVNDFQKGDIAEGYSVSREKKESFPLTVTSAQKNPTAFYLCASSPRGGTYNEQFFGPGTRLTVL.

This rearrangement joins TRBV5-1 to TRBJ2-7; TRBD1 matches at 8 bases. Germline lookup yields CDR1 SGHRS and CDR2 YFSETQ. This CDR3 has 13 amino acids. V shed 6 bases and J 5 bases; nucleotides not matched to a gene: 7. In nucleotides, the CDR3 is TGCGCCAGCACCCGGACAGGGTCCCACGAGCAGTACTTC. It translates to CASTRTGSHEQYF.

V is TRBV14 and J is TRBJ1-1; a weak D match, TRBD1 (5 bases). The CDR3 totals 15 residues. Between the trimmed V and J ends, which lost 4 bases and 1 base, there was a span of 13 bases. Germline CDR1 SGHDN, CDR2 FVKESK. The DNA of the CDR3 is TGTGCCAGCAGCCCGCTCCTGGGGGGGAACACTGAAGCTTTCTTT. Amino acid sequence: CASSPLLGGNTEAFF.